This T cell receptor (beta chain) was retrieved from a study of vaccination and CD4 T cells after COVID-19. Worth noting for this clonotype: Its matching antigen is unknown.

The Oncomine TCR Beta short-read assay sequenced DNA from cultured CD4+ T cells. TCRdb recomputed calls from the PCR reads with MiXCR, one row per CDR3 protein. The table has about 7,600 distinct CDR3 sequences, 60% to 80% seen once; the top ten hold around 20%. The treatment: approximately nine-day PBMC culture with coronavirus spike peptide pools or control peptides (ViraFEST assay). This clonotype originated in a human donor with COVID-19. Sequencing was performed on cultured CD4+ T cells from blood, taken after SARS-CoV-2 vaccination.

This CDR3 reads CATSRASGELFF. For the CDR3, the DNA is TGTGCCACCAGCAGAGCCTCCGGGGAGCTGTTTTTT. The J gene is TRBJ2-2, the V gene TRBV15, with D hard to call. V shed 1 base and J shed 6 bases, with 3 bases lying between them. CDR3 length: 12 amino acids. Germline V gene sequence: CDR1 LNHNV, CDR2 YYDKDF (reference sequence). Full variable domain (remainder filled in from reference TRBV15 and TRBJ2-2): DAMVIQNPRYQVTQFGKPVTLSCSQTLNHNVMYWYQQKSSQAPKLLFHYYDKDFNNEADTPDNFQSRRPNTSFCFLDIRSPGLGDTAMYLCATSRASGELFFGEGSRLTVL.